One and the same sample provided the 2 T cell receptor beta chains below, sequenced in a study of blood T cells in healthy people across ages. Combining a sample-barcoded 5' primer with a J-beta primer mix, a second PCR ran for roughly 7 to 11 cycles. TCRdb reprocessed the 5' RACE reads with MiXCR, giving one entry per CDR3 protein. The top ten clones hold under 15% of a sample with around 1,000,000 distinct CDR3 sequences, around two fifths of them seen once. The sample taken for sequencing was blood. The receptors stem from a man between 18 and 29 years old in good health.

The chain links TRBV12-3 or TRBV12-4 to TRBJ2-5, with D possibly being TRBD1 (6 bases). V lost 6 bases and J lost 2, with 19 bases in between. The CDR3 has 16 residues. The DNA of the CDR3 is TGTGCCAGCAGATCAAACACAGGGATGGGACAAGAGACCCAGTACTTC. Encoded protein: CASRSNTGMGQETQYF.

The chain uses TRBV9 and TRBJ2-5; tentative D call: TRBD2 (5 bases). Trimming shortened V by 4 bases and J by 2 bases, and 12 bases separated the two germline ends. The CDR3 is made up of 14 amino acids. The germline V gene has CDR1 SGDLS and CDR2 YYNGEE. The CDR3 here is CASSFSGEQETQYF. CDR3 DNA sequence: TGTGCCAGCAGCTTCTCTGGGGAGCAAGAGACCCAGTACTTC.